What follows is one TCR beta chain and its context. The data were obtained in a study of blood T cell repertoires in COVID-19. As for the study in general: The cDNA or gDNA used as material had been derived from T cells, B-cell-depleted T cells, or PBMCs.

Measured with immunoSEQ multiplex PCR; TCRdb has only the in-frame clones, and not every one. Of tens of thousands of clones listed, nearly 95% are singletons. This CDR3 has 14 amino acids. V was shortened by 3 bases and J by 4 bases, with 10 bases between the two germline ends. Germline V gene data show CDR1 as LNHDA and CDR2 as SQIVND (reference sequence). V gene TRBV19 combines with J gene TRBJ2-1, with D uncertain. The receptor was derived from a human donor in a cohort sampled during active COVID-19. Sequencing input: peripheral blood. CDR3 sequence reads: CASSIGQRYNEQFF. CDR3 bases: TGTGCCAGTAGTATCGGTCAAAGATACAATGAGCAGTTCTTC. Together with reference TRBV19 and TRBJ2-1, the CDR3 gives the full variable domain: DGGITQSPKYLFRKEGQNVTLSCEQNLNHDAMYWYRQDPGQGLRLIYYSQIVNDFQKGDIAEGYSVSREKKESFPLTVTSAQKNPTAFYLCASSIGQRYNEQFFGPGTRLTVL.